This TCR beta chain emerged from a study of shared clonotypes between healthy human individuals. There are 16 residues in the CDR3. Germline V gene data show CDR1 as MGHRA and CDR2 as YSYEKL. V lost 1 base and J 0 bases, leaving 10 bases between the germline ends. Genomic DNA from each subset was divided evenly over several immunoSEQ plates. Sequenced by immunoSEQ multiplex PCR; TCRdb stores in-frame clones only, minus some. The table records some 2.1 million clones, roughly 95% of them present only once. Naive CD8 populations comprised CD45RO-negative cells positively selected for CCR7, excluding terminally differentiated effector memory CD45RA+ cells.

Sequencing was carried out using naive CD8+ T cells from PBMCs. The sequence was obtained from a young man in good health. Some clones in this sample may be carry-over from other donors' samples. V and J are TRBV4-1 and TRBJ1-5; D not certain. CDR3 in DNA: TGCGCCAGCAGCCAAGGTCCCCTTGGTAGCAATCAGCCCCAGCATTTT. It yields the protein CASSQGPLGSNQPQHF.